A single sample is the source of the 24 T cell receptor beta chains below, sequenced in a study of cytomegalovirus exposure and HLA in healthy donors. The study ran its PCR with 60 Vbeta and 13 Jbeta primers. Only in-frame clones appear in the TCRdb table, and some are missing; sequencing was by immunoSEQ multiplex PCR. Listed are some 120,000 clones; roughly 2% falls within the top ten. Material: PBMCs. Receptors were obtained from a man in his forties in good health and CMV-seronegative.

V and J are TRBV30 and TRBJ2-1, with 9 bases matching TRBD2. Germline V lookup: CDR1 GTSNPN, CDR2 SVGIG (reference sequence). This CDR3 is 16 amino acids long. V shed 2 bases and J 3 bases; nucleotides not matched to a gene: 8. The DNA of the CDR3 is TGTGCCTGGAGTAAGAGGCTAGCGGGAATCTACAATGAGCAGTTCTTC. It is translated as CAWSKRLAGIYNEQFF. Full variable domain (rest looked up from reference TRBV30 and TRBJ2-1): SQTIHQWPATLVQPVGSPLSLECTVEGTSNPNLYWYRQAAGRGLQLLFYSVGIGQISSEVPQNLSASRPQDRQFILSSKKLLLSDSGFYLCAWSKRLAGIYNEQFFGPGTRLTVL.

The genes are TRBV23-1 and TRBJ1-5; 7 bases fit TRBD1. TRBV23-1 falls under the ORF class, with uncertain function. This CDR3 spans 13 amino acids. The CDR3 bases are TGCGCTACCGACAGGGAAAGCAATCAGCCCCAGCATTTT. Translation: CATDRESNQPQHF.

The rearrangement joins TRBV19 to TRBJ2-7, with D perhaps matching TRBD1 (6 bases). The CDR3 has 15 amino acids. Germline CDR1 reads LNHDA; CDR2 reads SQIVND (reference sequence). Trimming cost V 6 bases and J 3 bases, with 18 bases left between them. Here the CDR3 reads CASSIRDIDFYEQYF. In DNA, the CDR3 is TGTGCCAGTAGCATCCGGGACATAGACTTCTACGAGCAGTACTTC.

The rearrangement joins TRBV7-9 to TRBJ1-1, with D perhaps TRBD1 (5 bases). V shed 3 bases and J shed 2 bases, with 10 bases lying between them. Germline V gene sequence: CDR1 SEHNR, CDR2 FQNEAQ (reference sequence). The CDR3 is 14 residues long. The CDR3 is CASSLKQANTEAFF. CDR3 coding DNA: TGTGCCAGCAGCTTGAAACAGGCAAACACTGAAGCTTTCTTT.

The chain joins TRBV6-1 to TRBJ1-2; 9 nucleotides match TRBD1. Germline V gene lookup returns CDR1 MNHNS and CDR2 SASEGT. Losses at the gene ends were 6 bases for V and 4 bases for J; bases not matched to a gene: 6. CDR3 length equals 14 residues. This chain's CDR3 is CASRDTGGSYGYTF. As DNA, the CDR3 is TGTGCCAGCAGAGATACAGGGGGCAGCTATGGCTACACCTTC.

CDR3 nucleotide sequence: TGTGCCAGCACCACGGGGGGCTCGGGGGCAGATACGCAGTATTTT. Its protein product is CASTTGGSGADTQYF. The chain carries TRBV6-1 and TRBJ2-3; possible D gene TRBD2, 7 bases. The CDR3 has 15 residues. CDR1 and CDR2 (germline): MNHNS, SASEGT. V dropped 7 bases and J dropped 4 bases, with 18 bases sitting between them.

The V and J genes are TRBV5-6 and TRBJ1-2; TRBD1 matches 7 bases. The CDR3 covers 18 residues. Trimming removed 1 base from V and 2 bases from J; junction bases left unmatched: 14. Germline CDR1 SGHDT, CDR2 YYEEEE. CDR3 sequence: CASSLPGGKKVVNYGYTF. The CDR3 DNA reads TGTGCCAGCAGCTTGCCAGGGGGGAAAAAAGTAGTAAACTATGGCTACACCTTC. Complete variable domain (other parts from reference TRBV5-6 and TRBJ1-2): DAGVTQSPTHLIKTRGQQVTLRCSPKSGHDTVSWYQQALGQGPQFIFQYYEEEERQRGNFPDRFSGHQFPNYSSELNVNALLLGDSALYLCASSLPGGKKVVNYGYTFGSGTRLTVV.

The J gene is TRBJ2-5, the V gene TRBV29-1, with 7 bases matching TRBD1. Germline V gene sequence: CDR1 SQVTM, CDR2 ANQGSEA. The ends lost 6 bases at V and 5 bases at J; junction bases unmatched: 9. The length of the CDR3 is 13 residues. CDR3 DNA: TGCAGCGTGGCTCTGACAGGGTCGGAGACCCAGTACTTC. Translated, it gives CSVALTGSETQYF. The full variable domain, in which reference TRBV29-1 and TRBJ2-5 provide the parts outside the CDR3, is SAVISQKPSRDICQRGTSLTIQCQVDSQVTMMFWYRQQPGQSLTLIATANQGSEATYESGFVIDKFPISRPNLTFSTLTVSNMSPEDSSIYLCSVALTGSETQYFGPGTRLLVL.

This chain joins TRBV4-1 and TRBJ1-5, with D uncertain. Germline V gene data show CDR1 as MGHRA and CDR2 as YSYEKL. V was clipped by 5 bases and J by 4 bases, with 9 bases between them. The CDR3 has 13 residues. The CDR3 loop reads CASSSGGNQPQHF. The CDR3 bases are TGCGCCAGCAGCTCGGGCGGGAATCAGCCCCAGCATTTT.

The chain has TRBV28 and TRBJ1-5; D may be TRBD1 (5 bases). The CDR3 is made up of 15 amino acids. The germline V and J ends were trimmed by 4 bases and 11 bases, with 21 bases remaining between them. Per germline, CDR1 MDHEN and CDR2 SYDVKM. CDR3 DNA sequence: TGTGCCAGCAGTTCGACAGAGCCTGGGGGGTTGGCCCAGCATTTT. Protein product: CASSSTEPGGLAQHF.

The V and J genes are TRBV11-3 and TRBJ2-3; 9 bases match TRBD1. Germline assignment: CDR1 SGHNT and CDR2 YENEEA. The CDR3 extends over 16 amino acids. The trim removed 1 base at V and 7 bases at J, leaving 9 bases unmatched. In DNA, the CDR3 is TGTGCCAGCAGCTTAGGACAGGGGGTTAGAGCACATACGCAGTATTTT. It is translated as CASSLGQGVRAHTQYF.

Here the CDR3 DNA reads TGCGCCAGCAGCCGAGGGGGACTAGAGGAGACCCAGTACTTC. Residues: CASSRGGLEETQYF. The rearrangement links TRBV4-1 to TRBJ2-5; 8 bases align to TRBD2. V shed 4 bases, J shed 5 bases, and the junction held 6 bases outside the gene matches. There are 14 residues in the CDR3. Germline assignment: CDR1 MGHRA and CDR2 YSYEKL.

In nucleotides, the CDR3 is TGTGCCGCGGACAGGGGGCGAAACAAGAACACTGAAGCTTTCTTT. The encoded protein is CAADRGRNKNTEAFF. The J gene is TRBJ1-1, the V gene TRBV30; 11 bases agree with TRBD1. The junction had 9 bases not matched to a gene; V was cut back by 8 bases and J by 1 base. The CDR3 covers 15 residues. Germline CDR1 and CDR2: GTSNPN and SVGIG (reference sequence).

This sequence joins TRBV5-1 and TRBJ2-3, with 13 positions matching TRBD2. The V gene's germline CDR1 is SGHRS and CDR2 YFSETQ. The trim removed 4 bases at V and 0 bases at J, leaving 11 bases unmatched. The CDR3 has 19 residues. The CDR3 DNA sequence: TGCGCCAGCAGCCTAGGACTAGCGGGAGCGAGGTCAAGCACAGATACGCAGTATTTT. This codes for CASSLGLAGARSSTDTQYF.

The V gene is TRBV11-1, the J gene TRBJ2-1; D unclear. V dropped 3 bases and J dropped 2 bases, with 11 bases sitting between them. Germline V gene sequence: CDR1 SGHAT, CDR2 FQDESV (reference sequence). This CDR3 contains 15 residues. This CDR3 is CASSFAGETYNEQFF. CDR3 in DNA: TGTGCCAGCAGCTTCGCCGGTGAGACCTACAATGAGCAGTTCTTC.

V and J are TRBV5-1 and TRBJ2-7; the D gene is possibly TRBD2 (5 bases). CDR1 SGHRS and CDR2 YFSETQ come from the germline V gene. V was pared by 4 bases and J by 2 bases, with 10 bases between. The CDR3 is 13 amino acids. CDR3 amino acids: CASSLGLTYEQYF. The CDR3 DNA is TGCGCCAGCAGCCTTGGACTGACCTACGAGCAGTACTTC.

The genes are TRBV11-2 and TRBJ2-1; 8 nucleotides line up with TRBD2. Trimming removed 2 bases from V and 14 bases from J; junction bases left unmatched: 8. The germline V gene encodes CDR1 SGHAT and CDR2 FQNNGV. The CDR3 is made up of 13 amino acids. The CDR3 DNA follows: TGTGCCAGCAGCTTATTTCTCGGGACTAGGAAGTTCTTC. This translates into CASSLFLGTRKFF.

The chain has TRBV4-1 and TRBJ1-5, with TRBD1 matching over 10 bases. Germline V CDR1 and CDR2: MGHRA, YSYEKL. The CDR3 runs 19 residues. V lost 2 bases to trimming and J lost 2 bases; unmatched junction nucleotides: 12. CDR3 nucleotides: TGCGCCAGCAGCCAAACCCCTGGGACAGGGGAAGGGCGCAATCAGCCCCAGCATTTT. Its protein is CASSQTPGTGEGRNQPQHF.

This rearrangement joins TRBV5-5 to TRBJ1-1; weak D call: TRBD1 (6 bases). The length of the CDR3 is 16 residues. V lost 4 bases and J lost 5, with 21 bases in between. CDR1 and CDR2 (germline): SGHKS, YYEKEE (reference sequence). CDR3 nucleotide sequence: TGTGCCAGCAGCGGGGGGGCTACAGGATGGCATACTGAAGCTTTCTTT. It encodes CASSGGATGWHTEAFF.

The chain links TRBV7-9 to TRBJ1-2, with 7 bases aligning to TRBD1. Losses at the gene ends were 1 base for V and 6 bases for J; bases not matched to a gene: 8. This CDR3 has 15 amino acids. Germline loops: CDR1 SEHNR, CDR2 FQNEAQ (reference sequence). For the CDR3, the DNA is TGTGCCAGCAGCTTAGAACGAACAGGGGTTAATGGCTACACCTTC. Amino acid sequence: CASSLERTGVNGYTF.

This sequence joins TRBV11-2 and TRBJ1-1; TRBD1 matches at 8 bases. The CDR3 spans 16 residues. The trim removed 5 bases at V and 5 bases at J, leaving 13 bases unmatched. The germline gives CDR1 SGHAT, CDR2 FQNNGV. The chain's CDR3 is CASSLVLGQARTEAFF. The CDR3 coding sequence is TGTGCCAGCAGCCTCGTCCTGGGACAGGCTAGGACTGAAGCTTTCTTT.

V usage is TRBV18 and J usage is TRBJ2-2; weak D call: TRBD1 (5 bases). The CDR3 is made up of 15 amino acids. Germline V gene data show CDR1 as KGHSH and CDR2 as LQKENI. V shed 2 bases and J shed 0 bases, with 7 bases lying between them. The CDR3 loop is CASSPGATNTGELFF. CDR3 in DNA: TGTGCCAGCTCACCAGGGGCCACGAACACCGGGGAGCTGTTTTTT.

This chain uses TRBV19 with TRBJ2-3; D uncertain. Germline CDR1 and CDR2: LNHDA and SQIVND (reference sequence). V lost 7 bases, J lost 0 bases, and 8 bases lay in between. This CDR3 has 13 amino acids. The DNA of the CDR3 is TGTGCCAGTATGAAGCTGAGCACAGATACGCAGTATTTT. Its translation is CASMKLSTDTQYF. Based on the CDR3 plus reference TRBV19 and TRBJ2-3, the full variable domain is DGGITQSPKYLFRKEGQNVTLSCEQNLNHDAMYWYRQDPGQGLRLIYYSQIVNDFQKGDIAEGYSVSREKKESFPLTVTSAQKNPTAFYLCASMKLSTDTQYFGPGTRLTVL.

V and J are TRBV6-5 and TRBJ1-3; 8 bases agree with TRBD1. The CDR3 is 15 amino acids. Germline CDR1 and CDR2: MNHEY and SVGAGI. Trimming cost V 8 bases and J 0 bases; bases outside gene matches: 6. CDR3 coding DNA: TGTGCCAGCGGTAGGACAGGGAGCTCTGGAAACACCATATATTTT. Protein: CASGRTGSSGNTIYF.